The present T cell receptor beta chain was sequenced within a study of T cells in Graves' hyperthyroidism and ophthalmopathy. Regions amplified from RNA transcripts were the TCR beta CDR3 regions. HTBI primers drove first-round RT-PCR of the TCR CDR3. TCRdb recomputed calls from the multiplex PCR reads with MiXCR, one row per CDR3 protein. This table holds hundreds of thousands of distinct CDR3 sequences, roughly 46% found once. Regarding this clonotype: Given a much more abundant clone one base away, this may be a read error.

This CDR3 has 14 residues. V gave up 2 bases and J gave up 1 base, with 8 bases separating them. Looked up from germline, CDR1 is LNHDA and CDR2 is SQIVND (reference sequence). The sequence was collected from an adult man with Graves' disease, either hyperthyroidism or ophthalmopathy (not recorded which). This chain uses TRBV19 with TRBJ1-1; D unresolved. The sample consisted of peripheral blood or thyroid tissue (not recorded which). The DNA for the CDR3 is TGTGCCAGTAGTATATTCGGGGAGAACACTGAAGCTTTCTTT. It yields the protein CASSIFGENTEAFF.